The 11 T cell receptor beta chains below come from one sample, sequenced in a study of identical twins. One entry per CDR3 protein results from TCRdb running MiXCR on the 5' RACE reads. The data contain roughly 1,500,000 distinct CDR3 sequences, about 31% of them singletons. Sequencing input: cord blood. These receptors were taken from a newborn girl in good health.

In DNA form, the CDR3 reads TGCAGCGTCGTGACTAGTAATGAGCAGTACTTC. This codes for CSVVTSNEQYF. The V and J genes are TRBV29-1 and TRBJ2-7; D perhaps matches TRBD2 (6 bases). Deletions cut 6 bases from V and 7 bases from J, with 13 bases between. This CDR3 has 11 amino acids. Germline V lookup: CDR1 SQVTM, CDR2 ANQGSEA.

V gene TRBV12-3 or TRBV12-4 combines with J gene TRBJ1-1; D not certain. The CDR3 covers 16 residues. Trimming removed 5 bases from V and 4 bases from J, with 20 bases in between. The CDR3 reads CASSGRKRVGVTEAFF. CDR3 bases: TGTGCCAGCAGTGGTCGAAAGAGGGTTGGTGTCACTGAAGCTTTCTTT.

With respect to this clonotype: Mismatch with germline at one junction end may stem from a read error. This sequence joins TRBV20-1 and TRBJ1-4; the D is unclear. Germline assignment: CDR1 DFQATT and CDR2 SNEGSKA (reference sequence). The CDR3 sequence is 14 residues long. CDR3 coding DNA: TGCAGTGCTATGAGATGGGCGGTCGATGAAAAACCGTTTTTT. Translating gives CSAMRWAVDEKPFF.

J is TRBJ1-2 and V is TRBV27; 7 bases align to TRBD1. Germline assignment: CDR1 MNHEY and CDR2 SMNVEV (reference sequence). The CDR3 runs to 15 residues. With V trimmed by 5 bases and J by 0 bases, 6 bases remained unmatched. DNA of the CDR3: TGTGCCAGCAGTCCGTGGGACAGAGCTAACTATGGCTACACCTTC. Translated, it gives CASSPWDRANYGYTF.

This clonotype has only a few counts. J is TRBJ1-1 and V is TRBV24-1, with no clear D. Germline lookup yields CDR1 KGHDR and CDR2 SFDVKD. CDR3 length: 12 residues. Trimming stripped 0 bases from V and 9 bases from J, with 7 bases between. The CDR3 is CATSDLGRKAFF. CDR3 bases: TGTGCCACCAGTGATTTGGGGAGGAAAGCTTTCTTT.

The sample holds a few counts of this clonotype. This chain joins TRBV4-1 and TRBJ1-5, with D maybe TRBD1 (6 bases). Trimming pared 2 bases from V and 0 bases from J, leaving 14 bases between. CDR3 size: 17 residues. Germline V CDR1 and CDR2: MGHRA, YSYEKL. In DNA, the CDR3 is TGCGCCAGCAGCCAAATCCAGACAGGCTATAGCAATCAGCCCCAGCATTTT. It yields the protein CASSQIQTGYSNQPQHF.

On this clonotype: At one end, the junction sequence differs from germline, possibly due to a read error. The chain couples TRBV20-1 to TRBJ1-1; D gene uncertain. The CDR3 contains 13 residues. In germline, CDR1 is DFQATT, CDR2 SNEGSKA (reference sequence). This CDR3 reads CSARGSGNTGAFF. For the CDR3, the DNA is TGCAGTGCTAGGGGGTCAGGCAACACTGGAGCTTTCTTT.

This clonotype showed up many times. One end of the junction is discordant with germline, which a read error may explain. J is TRBJ2-7 and V is TRBV25-1, with a tentative D call TRBD2 (5 bases). Per germline, CDR1 MGHDK and CDR2 SYGVNS. The CDR3 length is 11 residues. The CDR3 loop reads CASGEGYEQYF. The CDR3 bases are TGTGCCAGCGGTGAGGGCTACGAGCAGTACTTC.

This clonotype was counted at least ten times. The chain couples TRBV28 to TRBJ1-2, with a possible D match to TRBD1 (6 bases). In germline, CDR1 is MDHEN, CDR2 SYDVKM. V lost 2 bases, J lost 3 bases, and 7 bases lay in between. The CDR3 extends over 13 amino acids. CDR3 sequence: CASSLTGYYGYTF. CDR3 nucleotides: TGTGCCAGCAGTTTAACAGGGTACTATGGCTACACCTTC.

This clonotype was found a few times. This chain joins TRBV5-1 and TRBJ2-7; 7 bases agree with TRBD2. The junction had 5 bases not matched to a gene; V was cut back by 4 bases and J by 7 bases. Germline CDR1 is SGHRS and CDR2 is YFSETQ. The CDR3 totals 12 residues. The CDR3 region has the DNA TGCGCCAGCAGCATGGGAGGGTCAGAGCAGTACTTC. Its translation: CASSMGGSEQYF.

The chain uses TRBV12-3 or TRBV12-4 and TRBJ2-1; D is possibly TRBD2 (6 bases). Trimming shortened V by 2 bases and J by 2 bases, and 10 bases separated the two germline ends. The CDR3 is 15 amino acids. CDR3 in amino acids: CASSLNPGAYNEQFF. In DNA, the CDR3 is TGTGCCAGCAGTTTAAACCCGGGGGCCTACAATGAGCAGTTCTTC.